Shown below are 21 T cell receptor beta chains from a single sample sequenced in a study of T cell responses to AZD1222 COVID-19 vaccine. TCRdb's table, derived via immunoSEQ multiplex PCR, lists solely in-frame clones and lacks some. Of more than 100,000 clones in the sample, roughly 89% were seen once. This specimen consisted of peripheral blood, obtained on day 0 of AZD1222 vaccination. The source is an adult in good health.

This chain uses TRBV28 with TRBJ1-1; D may be TRBD1 (5 bases). This CDR3 is built from 12 residues. Germline V gene lookup returns CDR1 MDHEN and CDR2 SYDVKM. The germline V and J ends were trimmed by 6 bases and 6 bases, with 11 bases remaining between them. DNA of the CDR3: TGTGCCAGCAGGCTACAGGAATCTGAAGCTTTCTTT. The encoded protein is CASRLQESEAFF.

The J gene is TRBJ1-5, the V gene TRBV27; D is unclear. The CDR3 contains 19 residues. Germline loops: CDR1 MNHEY, CDR2 SMNVEV (reference sequence). V lost 3 bases to trimming and J lost 0 bases, with 21 bases between them. The CDR3 protein is CASSLGFTRGARSNQPQHF. CDR3 nucleotide sequence: TGTGCCAGCAGTTTGGGGTTTACACGCGGCGCTCGTAGCAATCAGCCCCAGCATTTT.

This clone was detected many times. V usage is TRBV28 and J usage is TRBJ2-7; perhaps TRBD1 as D (7 bases). The germline V gene has CDR1 MDHEN and CDR2 SYDVKM. This CDR3 spans 15 amino acids. Trimming stripped 5 bases from V and 3 bases from J, with 17 bases between. CDR3 nucleotides: TGTGCCAGCAGTGTTAACAGGGGACTCCACTACGAGCAGTACTTC. It is translated as CASSVNRGLHYEQYF.

This clone was seen a handful of times. The gene calls are TRBV27 and TRBJ2-2, with a possible D match to TRBD1 (6 bases). The CDR3 loop spans 13 amino acids. Germline lookup yields CDR1 MNHEY and CDR2 SMNVEV (reference sequence). V shed 2 bases and J shed 6 bases, with 7 bases lying between them. In nucleotides, the CDR3 is TGTGCCAGCAGTTTACAGGGGCCCGGGGAGCTGTTTTTT. Protein: CASSLQGPGELFF.

The V call is TRBV19, the J call TRBJ2-3; 10 bases agree with TRBD2. V was clipped by 2 bases and J by 8 bases; unmatched bases: 16. CDR1 and CDR2 from the germline V gene are LNHDA and SQIVND (reference sequence). The CDR3 spans 18 residues. The CDR3 DNA reads as TGTGCCAGTAGTATACAGGCTAGCGGGAGCCCCGGGGGGTCTACGCAGTATTTT. This gives the protein CASSIQASGSPGGSTQYF.

This rearrangement joins TRBV19 to TRBJ1-3, with no clear D. Germline CDR1 is LNHDA and CDR2 is SQIVND (reference sequence). Trimming removed 7 bases at V and 6 bases at J, with 25 bases between. This CDR3 spans 17 amino acids. CDR3 in amino acids: CASTPLAGPTTTNTIYF. The CDR3 DNA follows: TGTGCCAGTACCCCCCTGGCAGGACCCACCACCACAAACACCATATATTTT.

This chain uses TRBV15 with TRBJ2-7; 7 positions agree with TRBD1. Per the germline V gene, CDR1 is LNHNV and CDR2 is YYDKDF (reference sequence). V dropped 1 base and J dropped 3; count of bases not matched to a gene: 6. The CDR3 extends over 15 amino acids. The CDR3 spells CATSRVRGQIYEQYF. DNA for the CDR3: TGTGCCACCAGCAGAGTGAGGGGACAGATCTACGAGCAGTACTTC.

This sequence joins TRBV24-1 and TRBJ1-2; 7 bases fit TRBD1. This CDR3 region has 14 residues. Looked up from germline, CDR1 is KGHDR and CDR2 is SFDVKD. V was pared by 3 bases and J by 5 bases, with 5 bases of the junction left unmatched. CDR3 residues: CATSDPTGLYGYTF. For the CDR3, the DNA is TGTGCCACCAGTGATCCGACAGGGCTGTATGGCTACACCTTC.

This rearrangement joins TRBV28 to TRBJ1-4; D may be TRBD1 (5 bases). There are 15 residues in the CDR3. V was clipped by 5 bases and J by 0 bases, with 10 bases between them. CDR1 is MDHEN and CDR2 is SYDVKM in the germline V gene. CDR3 amino acids: CASSGGDATNEKLFF. The CDR3 DNA reads as TGTGCCAGCAGTGGGGGGGATGCAACTAATGAAAAACTGTTTTTT.

The chain combines TRBV5-1 with TRBJ2-7; the D gene is possibly TRBD2 (6 bases). Trimming took 0 bases from V and 0 from J, leaving 10 bases between them. The V gene's germline CDR1 is SGHRS and CDR2 YFSETQ. This CDR3 has 15 amino acids. The CDR3: CASSLEAGSSYEQYF. CDR3 in DNA: TGCGCCAGCAGCTTGGAGGCGGGAAGCTCCTACGAGCAGTACTTC.

This clone was counted once. V and J are TRBV28 and TRBJ2-7; 8 bases are a match to TRBD1. Looked up from germline, CDR1 is MDHEN and CDR2 is SYDVKM. V dropped 8 bases and J dropped 0; count of bases not matched to a gene: 15. The CDR3 loop spans 17 amino acids. The CDR3 DNA is TGTGCCAGCGCTACGGACAGGGTTGGGGGAAGCTCCTACGAGCAGTACTTC. This codes for CASATDRVGGSSYEQYF. Using reference TRBV28 and TRBJ2-7 for the parts outside the CDR3, the full variable domain is DVKVTQSSRYLVKRTGEKVFLECVQDMDHENMFWYRQDPGLGLRLIYFSYDVKMKEKGDIPEGYSVSREKKERFSLILESASTNQTSMYLCASATDRVGGSSYEQYFGPGTRLTVT.

This chain joins TRBV11-2 and TRBJ1-6, with D uncertain. In germline, CDR1 is SGHAT, CDR2 FQNNGV. The CDR3 runs to 13 residues. Trimming cost V 1 base and J 13 bases, with 11 bases left between them. The CDR3 protein is CASSLGNSPPLHF. DNA for the CDR3: TGTGCCAGCAGCTTAGGCAATTCGCCCCCCCTCCACTTT.

This clone has just a few counts. This chain uses TRBV11-2 with TRBJ2-7; tentative D call: TRBD2 (7 bases). CDR3 length: 16 residues. The germline gives CDR1 SGHAT, CDR2 FQNNGV. V shed 5 bases and J shed 4 bases, with 21 bases lying between them. The CDR3 DNA reads as TGTGCCAGCAGCCGAAGGGGGAGGGACTCGTATTACGAGCAGTACTTC. Residues: CASSRRGRDSYYEQYF.

The CDR3 DNA sequence: TGTGCCAGCAGTTTATTAGTCCCCTACGAGCAGTACTTC. Residues: CASSLLVPYEQYF. The rearrangement uses TRBV28 and TRBJ2-7, with D hard to call. Trimming took 1 base from V and 2 from J, leaving 6 bases between them. Germline CDR1 is MDHEN and CDR2 is SYDVKM. The CDR3 sequence is 13 residues long.

The chain joins TRBV28 to TRBJ2-7; 9 bases are a match to TRBD1. The CDR3 loop spans 15 amino acids. Per the germline V gene, CDR1 is MDHEN and CDR2 is SYDVKM. The V segment lost 3 bases and the J segment 7 bases; nucleotides outside the gene matches: 10. CDR3 residues: CASSFGGQGGKEQYF. The CDR3 DNA follows: TGTGCCAGCAGTTTTGGGGGACAGGGAGGTAAGGAGCAGTACTTC.

CDR3: CASGGLAESTGELFF. CDR3 nucleotide sequence: TGTGCCAGCGGAGGACTAGCGGAGAGCACCGGGGAGCTGTTTTTT. The chain is built from TRBV28 and TRBJ2-2, with 10 bases identical to TRBD2. Germline-derived CDR1 and CDR2 are MDHEN and SYDVKM. Trimming cost V 8 bases and J 4 bases; bases outside gene matches: 7. The CDR3 is made up of 15 amino acids. Complete variable domain (other parts from reference TRBV28 and TRBJ2-2): DVKVTQSSRYLVKRTGEKVFLECVQDMDHENMFWYRQDPGLGLRLIYFSYDVKMKEKGDIPEGYSVSREKKERFSLILESASTNQTSMYLCASGGLAESTGELFFGEGSRLTVL.

The genes are TRBV28 and TRBJ2-7, with 7 bases lining up with TRBD2. Losses at the gene ends were 9 bases for V and 5 bases for J; bases not matched to a gene: 4. The CDR3 length is 11 residues. CDR1 is MDHEN and CDR2 is SYDVKM in the germline V gene. The CDR3 reads CASGRGNEQYF. As DNA, the CDR3 is TGTGCCAGTGGGAGGGGAAACGAGCAGTACTTC.

This rearrangement joins TRBV21-1 to TRBJ2-7; TRBD1, the table's D call, lacks a check against the DNA. TRBV21-1 is termed a pseudogene. CDR3 size: 14 residues. The CDR3 coding sequence is TGTGCCAGCAGCATACGGACAGGGGAATACGAGCAGTACTTC. Translation gives CASSIRTGEYEQYF.

V gene TRBV20-1 combines with J gene TRBJ2-3; 7 positions agree with TRBD2. This CDR3 comprises 15 residues. CDR1 and CDR2 from the germline V gene are DFQATT and SNEGSKA (reference sequence). Trimming took 3 bases from V and 3 from J; bases not matched to a gene: 9. CDR3 residues: CSASGRARSTDTQYF. The CDR3 bases are TGCAGTGCTAGTGGGAGGGCGAGGAGTACAGATACGCAGTATTTT.

The genes are TRBV10-3 and TRBJ2-7, with D possibly being TRBD1 (6 bases). Germline-derived CDR1 and CDR2 are ENHRY and SYGVKD. There are 13 residues in the CDR3. V shed 5 bases and J shed 1 base, with 9 bases lying between them. DNA of the CDR3: TGTGCCATCAGTCCCGGACAGTCCTACGAGCAGTACTTC. Its translation: CAISPGQSYEQYF.

V is TRBV12-5 and J is TRBJ2-5; maybe TRBD2 (6 bases). CDR1 and CDR2 (germline): LGHNT, FRNRAP. Trimming took off 0 bases at V and 4 bases at J, with 6 bases between the two ends. This CDR3 has 13 residues. The CDR3 spells CASGLVEGETQYF. Written as DNA, the CDR3 is TGTGCTAGTGGTTTGGTGGAGGGAGAGACCCAGTACTTC.